One and the same sample provided the 17 T cell receptor beta chains below, sequenced in a study of shared clonotypes between healthy human individuals. Sequencing used immunoSEQ multiplex PCR; TCRdb keeps in-frame clones, though not all of them. The sample has some 2,000,000 clones, roughly 94% seen once; the top ten hold roughly 1.1%. Naive CD8 cells lacked CD45RO, underwent positive selection for CCR7 and left out terminally differentiated effector memory CD45RA+ cells. Sequenced sample: naive CD8+ T cells sorted from blood. Receptor source: a young man in good health.

V gene TRBV7-9 combines with J gene TRBJ1-2; D is uncertain. CDR3 size: 16 residues. CDR1 is SEHNR, CDR2 FQNEAQ, per germline (reference sequence). The ends were cut back, 5 bases at V and 0 bases at J, with 16 bases in the middle. CDR3 coding DNA: TGTGCCAGCAGCCCGGGGTCCGGCGGAGCTAACTATGGCTACACCTTC. Its protein product is CASSPGSGGANYGYTF.

The CDR3 loop reads CASSYDLASEAFF. CDR3 coding DNA: TGTGCCAGCAGTTACGATTTGGCATCTGAAGCTTTCTTT. The chain recombines TRBV6-6 with TRBJ1-1; D is ambiguous. From germline, CDR1 is MNHNY and CDR2 SVGAGI (reference sequence). V lost 2 bases and J 6 bases, leaving 10 bases between the germline ends. The CDR3 covers 13 residues.

On this clone: Within the sample, other DNA sequences also encode this same CDR3. The gene calls are TRBV6-5 and TRBJ2-7, with a weak D call TRBD1 (5 bases). CDR1 is MNHEY and CDR2 is SVGAGI in the germline V gene. V lost 0 bases, J lost 6 bases, and 9 bases lay in between. The CDR3 totals 13 residues. CDR3 coding DNA: TGTGCCAGCAGTTACTCGCAGGGATTCGAGCAGTACTTC. Protein: CASSYSQGFEQYF.

The V call is TRBV18, the J call TRBJ1-1; possible D gene TRBD1, 5 bases. Germline-derived CDR1 and CDR2 are KGHSH and LQKENI. The CDR3 length is 19 residues. Between the trimmed V and J ends, which lost 1 base and 3 bases, there was a span of 24 bases. The CDR3 DNA follows: TGTGCCAGCTCACCACAGAGGGGCCCCCGCCCCTCAGTCGACACTGAAGCTTTCTTT. This codes for CASSPQRGPRPSVDTEAFF.

This sequence joins TRBV13 and TRBJ2-5, with 8 positions matching TRBD2. V shed 5 bases, J shed 3 bases, and the junction held 11 bases outside the gene matches. The CDR3 has 16 amino acids. The V gene's germline CDR1 is PRHDT and CDR2 FYEKMQ (reference sequence). The CDR3 nucleotides read TGTGCCAGCAGCGTGAGCGGGGGTTTGGCGAAAGAGACCCAGTACTTC. This encodes CASSVSGGLAKETQYF.

CDR3 amino acids: CASSIRDRGTDEQFF. The CDR3 DNA is TGTGCCAGTAGTATAAGGGACAGGGGCACGGATGAGCAGTTCTTC. The V and J genes are TRBV19 and TRBJ2-1; 10 bases agree with TRBD1. The V gene's germline CDR1 is LNHDA and CDR2 SQIVND (reference sequence). Trimming cost V 2 bases and J 8 bases; bases outside gene matches: 6. This CDR3 has 15 residues.

CDR3 loop: CASRSGQPYEQYF. CDR3 bases: TGTGCCAGCCGATCGGGACAGCCCTACGAGCAGTACTTC. V is TRBV6-1 and J is TRBJ2-7; 7 bases are a match to TRBD1. From germline, CDR1 is MNHNS and CDR2 SASEGT. CDR3 size: 13 residues. With V trimmed by 8 bases and J by 2 bases, 6 bases remained unmatched.

The count of this clone is one. The sample carries other DNA sequences with the same CDR3. This chain links TRBV27 with TRBJ2-6; 10 nucleotides match TRBD1. Germline loops: CDR1 MNHEY, CDR2 SMNVEV (reference sequence). The CDR3 consists of 16 residues. The V segment lost 6 bases and the J segment 2 bases; nucleotides outside the gene matches: 4. CDR3 in amino acids: CASSLTGGAGANVLTF. CDR3 sequence (DNA): TGTGCCAGCAGCCTGACAGGGGGCGCTGGGGCCAACGTCCTGACTTTC.

The chain combines TRBV4-3 with TRBJ1-2, with a tentative D call TRBD1 (5 bases). There are 18 residues in the CDR3. Germline-derived CDR1 and CDR2 are LGHNA and YSLEER. V was clipped by 0 bases and J by 6 bases, with 23 bases between them. The CDR3 sequence is CASSQDRWFARDEDGYTF. CDR3 bases: TGCGCCAGCAGCCAAGATCGTTGGTTTGCGAGGGACGAAGATGGCTACACCTTC.

The V call is TRBV15, the J call TRBJ2-5; D may be TRBD1 (6 bases). The CDR3 is 14 residues long. V was clipped by 0 bases and J by 4 bases, with 9 bases between them. In germline, CDR1 is LNHNV, CDR2 YYDKDF (reference sequence). CDR3 nucleotide sequence: TGTGCCACCAGCAGAGATGGGGGCGGAGAGACCCAGTACTTC. It yields the protein CATSRDGGGETQYF.

V gene TRBV4-3 combines with J gene TRBJ1-4; 8 bases are a match to TRBD1. Looked up from germline, CDR1 is LGHNA and CDR2 is YSLEER. The ends lost 0 bases at V and 8 bases at J; junction bases unmatched: 11. This CDR3 has 17 amino acids. The CDR3 coding sequence is TGCGCCAGCAGCCAAGACCCTGCAGGGGGCGAGGAGGAAAAACTGTTTTTT. This sequence encodes CASSQDPAGGEEEKLFF.

The chain links TRBV5-6 to TRBJ2-1, with 13 bases lining up with TRBD2. The length of the CDR3 is 16 residues. The V segment lost 4 bases and the J segment 3 bases; nucleotides outside the gene matches: 4. Germline V gene data show CDR1 as SGHDT and CDR2 as YYEEEE. CDR3 sequence (DNA): TGTGCCAGCAGCGGGGGACTAGCGGGACTCTACAATGAGCAGTTCTTC. It encodes CASSGGLAGLYNEQFF.

The CDR3 loop is CAIGEADTEQFF. The CDR3 DNA follows: TGTGCCATCGGGGAGGCGGATACCGAGCAGTTCTTC. This chain uses TRBV10-3 with TRBJ2-1; tentatively, D is TRBD2 (6 bases). V was cut by 8 bases and J by 10 bases, with 15 bases left in between. Germline assignment: CDR1 ENHRY and CDR2 SYGVKD. The CDR3 extends over 12 amino acids.

This sequence joins TRBV5-1 and TRBJ2-2; D uncertain. This CDR3 has 15 amino acids. The germline CDR1 and CDR2 sequences are SGHRS and YFSETQ. V was shortened by 3 bases and J by 6 bases, with 15 bases between the two germline ends. CDR3 region: CASSYTRNSAGELFF. The DNA of the CDR3 is TGCGCCAGCAGCTATACCCGGAACAGCGCCGGGGAGCTGTTTTTT.

The chain employs TRBV7-9 and TRBJ2-5; D is undetermined. With 2 bases removed from V and 7 bases from J, the gap between germline ends came to 11 bases. Germline CDR1 reads SEHNR; CDR2 reads FQNEAQ (reference sequence). The CDR3 is 13 amino acids. CDR3 DNA sequence: TGTGCCAGCAGCTTATATTCCCTCGGGACCCAGTACTTC. Protein: CASSLYSLGTQYF.

Note on this clone: Other nucleotide sequences in the sample specify the same CDR3. V and J are TRBV6-6 and TRBJ1-2; D is unclear. The V gene lost 6 bases and the J gene lost 0 bases, with 14 bases spanning the gap. The germline V gene has CDR1 MNHNY and CDR2 SVGAGI (reference sequence). The CDR3 extends over 15 amino acids. CDR3 DNA: TGTGCCAGCAGCTACAGCGGAGGGACTAACTATGGCTACACCTTC. Translated: CASSYSGGTNYGYTF.

The V and J genes are TRBV19 and TRBJ2-7, with 11 bases fitting TRBD2. The CDR3 sequence is 16 residues long. The germline CDR1 and CDR2 sequences are LNHDA and SQIVND (reference sequence). The V gene end was trimmed by 2 bases and the J gene end by 3 bases; junction bases not matched to a gene: 6. CDR3 residues: CASSILAGGPLYEQYF. CDR3 coding DNA: TGTGCCAGTAGTATACTAGCGGGAGGCCCCCTCTACGAGCAGTACTTC.